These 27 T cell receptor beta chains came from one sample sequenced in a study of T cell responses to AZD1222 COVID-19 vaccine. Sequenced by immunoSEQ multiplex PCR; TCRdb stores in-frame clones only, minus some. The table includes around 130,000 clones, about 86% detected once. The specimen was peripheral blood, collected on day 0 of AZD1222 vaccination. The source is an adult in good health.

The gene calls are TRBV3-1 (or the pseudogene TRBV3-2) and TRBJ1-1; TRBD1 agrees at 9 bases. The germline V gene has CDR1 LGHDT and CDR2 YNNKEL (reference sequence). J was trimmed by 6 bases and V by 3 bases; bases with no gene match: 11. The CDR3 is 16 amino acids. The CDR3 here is CASSHATGTGLAEAFF. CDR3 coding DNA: TGTGCCAGCAGCCACGCTACCGGGACAGGGTTAGCTGAAGCTTTCTTT.

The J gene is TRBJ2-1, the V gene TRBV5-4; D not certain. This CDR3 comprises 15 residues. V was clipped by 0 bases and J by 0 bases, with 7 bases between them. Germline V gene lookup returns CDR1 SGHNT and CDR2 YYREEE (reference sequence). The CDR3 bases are TGTGCCAGCAGCTTGGCCGGAAGCTCCTACAATGAGCAGTTCTTC. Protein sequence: CASSLAGSSYNEQFF.

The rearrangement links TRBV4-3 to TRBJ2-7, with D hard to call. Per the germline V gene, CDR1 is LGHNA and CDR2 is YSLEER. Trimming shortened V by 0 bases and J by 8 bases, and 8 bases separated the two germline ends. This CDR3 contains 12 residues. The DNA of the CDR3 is TGCGCCAGCAGCCAAGATGGTGGCAAGCAGTACTTC. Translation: CASSQDGGKQYF.

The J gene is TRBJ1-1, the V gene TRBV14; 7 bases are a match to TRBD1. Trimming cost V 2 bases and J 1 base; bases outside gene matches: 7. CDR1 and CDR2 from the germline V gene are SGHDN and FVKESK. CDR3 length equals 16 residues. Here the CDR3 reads CASSQSRGLSNTEAFF. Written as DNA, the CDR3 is TGTGCCAGCAGCCAAAGCAGGGGGTTGTCGAACACTGAAGCTTTCTTT.

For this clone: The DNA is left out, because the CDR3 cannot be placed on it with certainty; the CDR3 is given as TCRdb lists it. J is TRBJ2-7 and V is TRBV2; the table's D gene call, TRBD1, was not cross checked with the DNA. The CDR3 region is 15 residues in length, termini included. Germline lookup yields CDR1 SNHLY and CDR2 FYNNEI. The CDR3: CASSSSTGILAEQYF.

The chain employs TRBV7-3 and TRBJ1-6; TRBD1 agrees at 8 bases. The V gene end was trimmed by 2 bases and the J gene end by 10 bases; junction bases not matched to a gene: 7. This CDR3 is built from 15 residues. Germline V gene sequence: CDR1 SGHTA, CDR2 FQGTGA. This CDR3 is CASSLGSGQGSPLHF. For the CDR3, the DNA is TGTGCCAGCAGCTTAGGATCAGGACAGGGCTCACCCCTCCACTTT.

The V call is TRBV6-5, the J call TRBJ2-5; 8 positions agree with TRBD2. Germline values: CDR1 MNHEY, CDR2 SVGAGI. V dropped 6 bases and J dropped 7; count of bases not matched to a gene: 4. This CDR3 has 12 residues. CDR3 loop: CASRSGSWTQYF. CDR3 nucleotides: TGTGCCAGCAGAAGCGGGAGCTGGACCCAGTACTTC.

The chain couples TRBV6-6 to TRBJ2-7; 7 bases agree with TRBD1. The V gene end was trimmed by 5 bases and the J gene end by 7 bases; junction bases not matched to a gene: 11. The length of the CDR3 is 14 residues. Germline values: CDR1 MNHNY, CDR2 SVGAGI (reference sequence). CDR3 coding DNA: TGTGCCAGCAGTCTTGGACAGGCCGTTAGTGAGCAGTACTTC. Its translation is CASSLGQAVSEQYF.

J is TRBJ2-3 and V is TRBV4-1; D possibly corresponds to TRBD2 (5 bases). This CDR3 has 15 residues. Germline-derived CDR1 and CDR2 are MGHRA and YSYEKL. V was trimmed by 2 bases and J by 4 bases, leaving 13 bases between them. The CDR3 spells CASSQFISVPDTQYF. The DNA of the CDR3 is TGCGCCAGCAGCCAATTTATTAGCGTCCCAGATACGCAGTATTTT.

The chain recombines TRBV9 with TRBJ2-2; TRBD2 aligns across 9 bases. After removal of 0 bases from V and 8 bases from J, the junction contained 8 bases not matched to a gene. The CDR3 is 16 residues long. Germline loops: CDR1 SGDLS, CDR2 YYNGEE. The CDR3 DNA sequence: TGTGCCAGCAGCGTAGTCCCTAGCGGGGTAGCGGGGGAGCTGTTTTTT. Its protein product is CASSVVPSGVAGELFF. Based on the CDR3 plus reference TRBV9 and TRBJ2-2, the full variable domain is DSGVTQTPKHLITATGQRVTLRCSPRSGDLSVYWYQQSLDQGLQFLIQYYNGEERAKGNILERFSAQQFPDLHSELNLSSLELGDSALYFCASSVVPSGVAGELFFGEGSRLTVL.

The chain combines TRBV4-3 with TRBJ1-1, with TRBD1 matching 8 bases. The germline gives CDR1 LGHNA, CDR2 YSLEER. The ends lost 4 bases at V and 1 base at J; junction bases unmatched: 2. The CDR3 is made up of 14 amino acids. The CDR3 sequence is CASSPGQGNTEAFF. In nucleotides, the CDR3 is TGCGCCAGCAGCCCAGGACAGGGGAACACTGAAGCTTTCTTT.

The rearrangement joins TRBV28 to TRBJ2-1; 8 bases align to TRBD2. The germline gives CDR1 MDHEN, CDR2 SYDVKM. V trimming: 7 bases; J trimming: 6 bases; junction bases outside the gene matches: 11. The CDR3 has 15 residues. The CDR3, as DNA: TGTGCCAGCACCCCAGGAGCGGGAGAGGTCAATGAGCAGTTCTTC. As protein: CASTPGAGEVNEQFF.

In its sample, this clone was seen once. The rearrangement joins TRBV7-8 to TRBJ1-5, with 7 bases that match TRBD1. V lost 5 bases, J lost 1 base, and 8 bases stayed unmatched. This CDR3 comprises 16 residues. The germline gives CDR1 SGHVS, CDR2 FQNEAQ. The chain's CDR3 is CASSLGQVGSNQPQHF. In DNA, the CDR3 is TGTGCCAGCAGCCTTGGACAGGTTGGAAGCAATCAGCCCCAGCATTTT. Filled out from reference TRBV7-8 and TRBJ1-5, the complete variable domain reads GAGVSQSPRYKVAKRGQDVALRCDPISGHVSLFWYQQALGQGPEFLTYFQNEAQLDKSGLPSDRFFAERPEGSVSTLKIQRTQQEDSAVYLCASSLGQVGSNQPQHFGDGTRLSIL.

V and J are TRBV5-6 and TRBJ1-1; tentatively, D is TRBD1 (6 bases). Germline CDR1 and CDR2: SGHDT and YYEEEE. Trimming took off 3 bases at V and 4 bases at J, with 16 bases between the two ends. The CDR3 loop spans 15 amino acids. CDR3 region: CASSSRWGAGTEAFF. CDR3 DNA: TGTGCCAGCAGCTCCCGTTGGGGGGCAGGCACTGAAGCTTTCTTT.

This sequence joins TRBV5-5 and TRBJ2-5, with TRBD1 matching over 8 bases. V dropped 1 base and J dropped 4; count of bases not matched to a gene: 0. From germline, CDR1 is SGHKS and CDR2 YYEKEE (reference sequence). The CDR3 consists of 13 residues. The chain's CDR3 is CASSLTGGETQYF. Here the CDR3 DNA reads TGTGCCAGCAGCTTGACAGGGGGAGAGACCCAGTACTTC.

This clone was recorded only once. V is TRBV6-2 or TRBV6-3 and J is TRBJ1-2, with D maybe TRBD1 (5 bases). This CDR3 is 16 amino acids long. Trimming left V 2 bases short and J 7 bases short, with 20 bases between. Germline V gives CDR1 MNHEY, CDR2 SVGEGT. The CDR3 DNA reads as TGTGCCAGCAGTTACGGTGGGACCACTCAATTCTTTGGCTACACCTTC. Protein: CASSYGGTTQFFGYTF.

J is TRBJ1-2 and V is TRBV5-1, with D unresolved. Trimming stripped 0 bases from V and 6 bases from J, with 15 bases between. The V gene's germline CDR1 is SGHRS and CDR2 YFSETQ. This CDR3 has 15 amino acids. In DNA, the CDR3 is TGCGCCAGCAGCTTGGATACGGGTGGGGATGATGGCTACACCTTC. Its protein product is CASSLDTGGDDGYTF.

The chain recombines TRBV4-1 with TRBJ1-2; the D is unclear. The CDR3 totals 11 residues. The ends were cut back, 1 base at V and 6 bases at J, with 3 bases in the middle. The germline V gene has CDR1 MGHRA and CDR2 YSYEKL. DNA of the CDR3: TGCGCCAGCAGCCAAGGAAATGGCTACACCTTC. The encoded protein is CASSQGNGYTF.

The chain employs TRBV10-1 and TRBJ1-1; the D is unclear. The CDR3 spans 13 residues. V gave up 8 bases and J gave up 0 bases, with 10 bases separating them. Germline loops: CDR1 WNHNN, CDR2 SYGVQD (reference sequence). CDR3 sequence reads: CASEGSLNTEAFF. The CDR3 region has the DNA TGCGCCAGCGAAGGCAGCCTGAACACTGAAGCTTTCTTT.

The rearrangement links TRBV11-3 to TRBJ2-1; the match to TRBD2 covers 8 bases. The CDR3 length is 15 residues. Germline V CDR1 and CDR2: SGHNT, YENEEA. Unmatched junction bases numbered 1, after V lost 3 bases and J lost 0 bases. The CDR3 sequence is CASSLGTSSYNEQFF. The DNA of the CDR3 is TGTGCCAGCAGCTTGGGGACTAGCTCCTACAATGAGCAGTTCTTC.

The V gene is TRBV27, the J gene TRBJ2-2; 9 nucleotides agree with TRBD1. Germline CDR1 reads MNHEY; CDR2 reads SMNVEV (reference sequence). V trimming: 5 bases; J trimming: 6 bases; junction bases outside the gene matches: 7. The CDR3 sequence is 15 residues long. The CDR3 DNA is TGTGCCAGCAGTACCGGGACAGGGTATCCCGGGGAGCTGTTTTTT. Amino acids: CASSTGTGYPGELFF.

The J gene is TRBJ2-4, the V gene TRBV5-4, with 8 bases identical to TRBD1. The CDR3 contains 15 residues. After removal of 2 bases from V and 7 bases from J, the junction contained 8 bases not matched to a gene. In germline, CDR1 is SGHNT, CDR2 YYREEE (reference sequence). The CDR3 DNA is TGTGCCAGCAGCTTATGGACAGGGCCCCGGAACATTCAGTACTTC. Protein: CASSLWTGPRNIQYF.

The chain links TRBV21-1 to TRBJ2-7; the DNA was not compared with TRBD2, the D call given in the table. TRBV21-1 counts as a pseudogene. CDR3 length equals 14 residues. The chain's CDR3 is CASLGPSSSYEQYF. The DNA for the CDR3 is TGTGCCAGCCTAGGCCCCTCCAGCTCCTACGAGCAGTACTTC.

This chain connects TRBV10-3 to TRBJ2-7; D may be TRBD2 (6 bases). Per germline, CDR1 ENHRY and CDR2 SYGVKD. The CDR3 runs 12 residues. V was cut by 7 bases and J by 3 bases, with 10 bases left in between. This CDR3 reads CAINSDYYEQYF. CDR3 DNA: TGTGCCATCAACTCGGACTACTACGAGCAGTACTTC.

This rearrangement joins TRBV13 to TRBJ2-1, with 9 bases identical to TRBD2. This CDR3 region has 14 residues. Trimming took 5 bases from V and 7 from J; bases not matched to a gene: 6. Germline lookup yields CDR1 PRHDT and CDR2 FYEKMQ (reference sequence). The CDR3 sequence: CASSRLADLNEQFF. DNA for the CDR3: TGTGCCAGCAGCCGACTAGCGGACCTTAATGAGCAGTTCTTC.

CDR3 nucleotide sequence: TGTGCCAGCAGCAAAGGACAGGGGGCCCGCCGTCTTTCCTACGAGCAGTACTTC. It encodes CASSKGQGARRLSYEQYF. The V gene is TRBV21-1, the J gene TRBJ2-7; the D segment call TRBD1 is taken from the table without a DNA check. TRBV21-1 is a listed pseudogene. The CDR3 runs to 18 residues.

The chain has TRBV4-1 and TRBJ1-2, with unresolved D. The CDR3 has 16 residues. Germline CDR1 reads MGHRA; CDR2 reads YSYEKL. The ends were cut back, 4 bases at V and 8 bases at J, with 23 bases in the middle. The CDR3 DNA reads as TGCGCCAGCAGCCCGAGGGTCACAGAAAGGTCGTGCGGCTACACCTTC. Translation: CASSPRVTERSCGYTF.